Listed below are T cell receptor beta chains from one sample, sequenced in a study of blood T cell repertoires in COVID-19. The table came from immunoSEQ multiplex PCR; TCRdb's copy has only in-frame clones and leaves some out. The sample gives about 160,000 clones, 84% of which show up once; over 12% is in the top ten. Sequences were obtained from peripheral blood. All receptors come from a man in his late teens or twenties with active or convalescent COVID-19. The CDR3 runs from the conserved cysteine through the conserved F or W. A D gene is named only where the DNA matches it firmly. The size field is filled for only some rows; it gives once, few, many or a size class.

v_gene,d_gene,j_gene,abundance,CDR3aa,CDR3nt
TRBV6-1,.,TRBJ1-6,.,CASSENLQAKPNSPLHF,TGTGCCAGCAGTGAAAATCTGCAGGCCAAACCTAATTCACCCCTCCACTTT
TRBV6-5,TRBD1,TRBJ2-7,.,CASSRAGGPYEQYF,TGTGCCAGCAGCCGGGCAGGGGGCCCCTACGAGCAGTACTTC
TRBV19,.,TRBJ1-5,.,CASSIEGHQPQHF,TGTGCCAGTAGTATCGAAGGACACCAGCCCCAGCATTTT
TRBV7-9,.,TRBJ2-5,.,CASTTQGQLSGTQYF,TGTGCCAGCACCACCCAGGGACAACTAAGTGGGACCCAGTACTTC
TRBV2,TRBD1,TRBJ2-5,once,CASMGQGQTQYF,TGTGCCAGCATGGGACAGGGGCAGACCCAGTACTTC
TRBV15,TRBD2,TRBJ2-3,.,CATSRLAGITDTQYF,TGTGCCACCAGCAGACTAGCGGGGATCACAGATACGCAGTATTTT
TRBV3-1/TRBV3-2,.,TRBJ2-5,once,CASSHLGGKTQYF,TGTGCCAGCAGCCATCTAGGCGGGAAGACCCAGTACTTC
TRBV2,.,TRBJ2-1,once,CASSERQEVDEQFF,TGTGCCAGCAGTGAGAGGCAGGAGGTCGATGAGCAGTTCTTC
TRBV11-2,TRBD2,TRBJ2-1,.,CASSFTSGVLNEQFF,TGTGCCAGCAGCTTCACTAGCGGGGTGTTGAATGAGCAGTTCTTC
TRBV5-6,.,TRBJ1-1,.,CASSLRQGPFFF,TGTGCCAGCAGCTTGCGTCAGGGTCCTTTTTTCTTT
TRBV5-6,.,TRBJ2-5,.,CASSLSPVIGSTQETQYF,TGTGCCAGCAGCTTGAGTCCAGTAATCGGGAGCACCCAAGAGACCCAGTACTTC
TRBV6-1,TRBD2,TRBJ2-7,few,CASSERAGGPHEQYF,TGTGCCAGCAGTGAAAGGGCGGGGGGGCCCCACGAGCAGTACTTC
TRBV9,TRBD2,TRBJ2-2,.,CASSTPGTTFNTGELFF,TGTGCCAGCAGCACTCCTGGGACTACATTCAACACCGGGGAGCTGTTTTTT
TRBV6-4,.,TRBJ2-1,.,CASSVGSNNEQFF,TGTGCCAGCAGTGTGGGCAGCAACAATGAGCAGTTCTTC
TRBV2,.,TRBJ1-1,.,CASSEQAGKAFF,TGTGCCAGCAGTGAACAGGCGGGGAAAGCTTTCTTT
TRBV5-4,.,TRBJ2-1,.,CASTSGRRSNNEQFF,TGTGCCAGCACGTCTGGGAGAAGAAGCAACAATGAGCAGTTCTTC
TRBV11-2,.,TRBJ1-1,.,CASSPVGGHLPAFF,TGTGCCAGCAGCCCCGTTGGGGGACATCTCCCGGCTTTCTTT
TRBV2,.,TRBJ1-2,.,CASTRDRNYGYTF,TGTGCCAGCACCAGAGACAGGAACTATGGCTACACCTTC
TRBV29-1,TRBD1,TRBJ2-2,.,CSVGTGGGEGELFF,TGCAGCGTTGGCACAGGGGGAGGCGAGGGGGAGCTGTTTTTT
TRBV19,.,TRBJ1-2,.,CASSMGSNYGYTF,TGTGCCAGTAGTATGGGGAGTAACTATGGCTACACCTTC
TRBV14,TRBD1,TRBJ2-7,.,CASSRKGGTGVFCEQYF,TGTGCCAGCAGCCGAAAAGGCGGGACAGGGGTGTTTTGCGAGCAGTACTTC
TRBV7-2,.,TRBJ2-1,.,CASSLVQYNEQFF,TGTGCCAGCAGCTTAGTCCAGTACAATGAGCAGTTCTTC
TRBV2,TRBD2,TRBJ2-3,.,CASIRGRGADTQYF,TGTGCCAGCATCCGCGGGAGAGGAGCAGATACGCAGTATTTT
TRBV11-1,TRBD1,TRBJ2-1,.,CASSRWGRGRYNEQFF,TGTGCCAGCAGTAGATGGGGCAGGGGGCGATACAATGAGCAGTTCTTC
TRBV7-2,.,TRBJ1-5,once,CASSLADQPQHF,TGTGCCAGCAGCTTAGCCGATCAGCCCCAGCATTTT
TRBV28,.,TRBJ1-1,.,CASKGEQGYVMNTEAFF,TGTGCCAGCAAAGGGGAACAGGGCTATGTTATGAACACTGAAGCTTTCTTT
TRBV6-6,.,TRBJ1-6,once,CASSYSGQANSPLHF,TGTGCCAGCAGTTACTCGGGACAAGCCAATTCACCCCTCCACTTT
TRBV7-2,.,TRBJ2-7,.,CASSPYRDGYEQYF,TGTGCCAGCAGCCCGTACAGGGATGGGTACGAGCAGTACTTC
TRBV29-1,.,TRBJ2-2,.,CSVSPPGHRANTGELFF,TGCAGCGTCTCACCTCCGGGACACCGGGCGAACACCGGGGAGCTGTTTTTT
TRBV28,TRBD1,TRBJ1-2,.,CASSSMGTGEGNGYTF,TGTGCCAGCAGTTCTATGGGGACAGGGGAAGGGAATGGCTACACCTTC
TRBV6-5,.,TRBJ1-2,.,CASSYQDSDYGYTF,TGTGCCAGCAGTTATCAGGATTCGGACTATGGCTACACCTTC
TRBV5-4,.,TRBJ1-2,.,CASSLTGYRSSYTF,TGTGCCAGCAGCCTAACAGGGTATCGTAGTAGCTACACCTTC
TRBV4-1,.,TRBJ2-7,few,CASSQAPSSYEQYF,TGCGCCAGCAGCCAAGCCCCCAGCTCCTACGAGCAGTACTTC
TRBV13,.,TRBJ2-7,.,CASSSSAAYEQYF,TGTGCCAGCAGCTCGTCGGCGGCCTACGAGCAGTACTTC
TRBV9,.,TRBJ2-1,.,CASSVAALDSVEQFF,TGTGCCAGCAGCGTAGCGGCTCTTGACAGTGTGGAGCAGTTCTTC
TRBV5-1,.,TRBJ1-4,once,CASSLEGREYEKLFF,TGCGCCAGCAGCTTGGAAGGCAGGGAATATGAAAAACTGTTTTTT
TRBV3-1/TRBV3-2,.,TRBJ1-4,.,CASSQALFGTREKLFF,TGTGCCAGCAGCCAAGCTCTCTTTGGGACTCGAGAAAAACTGTTTTTT
TRBV6-2/TRBV6-3,.,TRBJ1-3,.,CASSYYGTLDGNTIYF,TGTGCCAGCAGTTACTACGGGACTCTGGATGGAAACACCATATATTTT
TRBV18,.,TRBJ1-3,.,CASSLVSGQYGNTIYF,TGTGCCAGCTCATTGGTGTCGGGTCAGTATGGAAACACCATATATTTT